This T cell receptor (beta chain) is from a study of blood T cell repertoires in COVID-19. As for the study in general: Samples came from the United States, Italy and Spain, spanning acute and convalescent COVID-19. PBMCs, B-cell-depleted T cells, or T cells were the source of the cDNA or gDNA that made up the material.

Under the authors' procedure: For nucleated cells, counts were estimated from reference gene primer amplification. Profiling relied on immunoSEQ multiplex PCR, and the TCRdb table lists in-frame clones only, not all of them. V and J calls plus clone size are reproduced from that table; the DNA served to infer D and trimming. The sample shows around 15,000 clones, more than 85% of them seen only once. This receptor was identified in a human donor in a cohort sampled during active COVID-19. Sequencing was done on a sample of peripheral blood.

The CDR3 is CASSLGLAGGVYNEQFF. As DNA, the CDR3 is TGTGCCAGCAGCTTAGGATTAGCGGGGGGGGTCTACAATGAGCAGTTCTTC. The rearrangement uses TRBV7-8 and TRBJ2-1, with TRBD2 matching 11 bases. Trimming took 1 base from V and 3 from J; bases not matched to a gene: 5. Germline assignment: CDR1 SGHVS and CDR2 FQNEAQ. There are 17 residues in the CDR3.